Listed here is a single T cell receptor beta chain. The antigen remains unidentified. Sequenced by immunoSEQ multiplex PCR; TCRdb stores in-frame clones only, minus some. Altogether about 80,000 clones are present, roughly four fifths being singletons, with the ten largest covering roughly 0.87%. This entry is derived from a study of radiotherapy plus CTLA-4 blockade in lung cancer. Study as a whole: For 18% of patients, objective responses occurred, and roughly 30% had disease control.

Focal radiation was given together with CTLA-4 blockade (ipilimumab) to patients with chemo-refractory metastatic non-small-cell lung cancer. Trimming removed 4 bases from V and 0 bases from J, with 1 base in between. Germline values: CDR1 SGHAT, CDR2 FQNNGV. The CDR3 runs 12 residues. Study-level findings and limits: Expansion in blood of tumor-derived TCR clones was seen after radiotherapy plus ipilimumab.

This clonotype was obtained from a human donor with non-small cell lung cancer who had stable disease on radiotherapy plus ipilimumab. The chain is built from TRBV11-2 and TRBJ2-1; D uncertain. This specimen was peripheral blood, taken from a patient treated with radiotherapy plus ipilimumab. This CDR3 is CASSYSYNEQFF. CDR3 coding DNA: TGTGCCAGCAGCTACTCCTACAATGAGCAGTTCTTC.